The 26 T cell receptor beta chains listed next were all sequenced from one sample in a study of early T cells in non-severe SARS-CoV-2 infection. TCRdb reprocessed the 5' RACE reads with MiXCR, giving one entry per CDR3 protein. In the table there are some 40,000 distinct CDR3 sequences, 5.3% of which are singletons. The sample consisted of whole blood. The receptors stem from an adult who was a healthcare worker with PCR-confirmed SARS-CoV-2 infection or an uninfected control (not recorded which).

The table lists this clonotype with many counts. The V gene is TRBV30, the J gene TRBJ2-2; weak D call: TRBD2 (5 bases). The CDR3 is made up of 14 amino acids. The V gene lost 0 bases and the J gene lost 7 bases, with 12 bases spanning the gap. Germline lookup yields CDR1 GTSNPN and CDR2 SVGIG (reference sequence). CDR3 in amino acids: CAWSVGPGSGELFF. The DNA of the CDR3 is TGTGCCTGGAGTGTAGGTCCGGGGAGCGGGGAGCTGTTTTTT.

In this sample, this clonotype turned up a few times. The CDR3 end shows no conserved phenylalanine or tryptophan, and so a read error is likely. CDR3 bases: TGTGCCAGCTCGGAACAGGGAGACAACGAGCAGTACCTC. It codes for CASSEQGDNEQYL. The V gene is TRBV18, the J gene TRBJ2-7, with D possibly matching TRBD1 (6 bases). Looked up from germline, CDR1 is KGHSH and CDR2 is LQKENI. The CDR3 consists of 13 residues. V lost 6 bases and J lost 5, with 14 bases in between.

This clonotype showed up many times. The chain couples TRBV20-1 to TRBJ2-1, with 8 nucleotides matching TRBD1. CDR3 size: 15 residues. The V gene's germline CDR1 is DFQATT and CDR2 SNEGSKA (reference sequence). V dropped 4 bases and J dropped 6; count of bases not matched to a gene: 11. The chain's CDR3 is CSATPTRTGFNEQFF. Written as DNA, the CDR3 is TGCAGTGCTACACCTACCCGGACAGGGTTCAATGAGCAGTTCTTC.

This clonotype has more than one count but fewer than ten. This rearrangement joins TRBV6-4 to TRBJ1-6; TRBD1 agrees at 7 bases. Germline values: CDR1 MRHNA, CDR2 SNTAGT. This CDR3 region has 14 residues. V shed 6 bases, J shed 8 bases, and the junction held 7 bases outside the gene matches. The CDR3 here is CASRHGGTDSPLHF. In DNA form, the CDR3 reads TGTGCCAGCAGACACGGCGGGACAGATTCACCCCTCCACTTT.

At least ten counts were recorded for this clonotype. The V and J genes are TRBV10-3 and TRBJ2-2; D gene uncertain. In germline, CDR1 is ENHRY, CDR2 SYGVKD. Deletions cut 2 bases from V and 5 bases from J, with 12 bases between. This CDR3 is built from 15 residues. CDR3 nucleotides: TGTGCCATCAGTGAGAAGTCCATGGGGACCGGGGAGCTGTTTTTT. Protein product: CAISEKSMGTGELFF.

This clonotype showed up many times. The J gene is TRBJ1-5, the V gene TRBV5-6; 9 nucleotides match TRBD1. This CDR3 has 17 residues. Germline assignment: CDR1 SGHDT and CDR2 YYEEEE. The ends lost 0 bases at V and 7 bases at J; junction bases unmatched: 11. The CDR3 protein is CASSLGGDRAGRQPQHF. For the CDR3, the DNA is TGTGCCAGCAGCTTGGGAGGGGACAGGGCCGGGAGACAGCCCCAGCATTTT.

About this clonotype itself: This may arise from a read error, as a much more abundant clone is one base away. The chain couples TRBV20-1 to TRBJ2-6; D is ambiguous. The V gene lost 3 bases and the J gene lost 4 bases, with 7 bases spanning the gap. Looked up from germline, CDR1 is DFQATT and CDR2 is SNEGSKA (reference sequence). CDR3 length: 13 amino acids. This CDR3 is CSASSSGANVLTF. The CDR3 nucleotides are TGCAGTGCTAGTTCGTCCGGGGCCAACGTCCTGACTTTC.

This clonotype has a count of ten or more. V is TRBV7-2 and J is TRBJ2-7; possibly TRBD1 for D (6 bases). CDR1 is SGHTA, CDR2 FQGNSA, per germline. This CDR3 comprises 14 residues. V was trimmed by 0 bases and J by 5 bases, leaving 11 bases between them. The CDR3 sequence: CASSLARQVNEQYF. CDR3 nucleotides: TGTGCCAGCAGCTTAGCGCGACAGGTTAACGAGCAGTACTTC.

This clonotype has a count of ten or more. The chain links TRBV12-3 or TRBV12-4 to TRBJ2-7; possible D gene TRBD2, 5 bases. The CDR3 runs 13 residues. V lost 5 bases, J lost 1 base, and 9 bases lay in between. The CDR3 DNA reads as TGTGCCAGCAGTCCCCGGGATTCCTACGAGCAGTACTTC. Translating it yields CASSPRDSYEQYF.

This clonotype was found a few times. The genes are TRBV3-1 and TRBJ2-5; D perhaps matches TRBD1 (5 bases). Germline CDR1 LGHDT, CDR2 YNNKEL (reference sequence). The CDR3 is made up of 14 amino acids. V lost 0 bases and J 5 bases, leaving 10 bases between the germline ends. CDR3 residues: CASSQDLGVETQYF. CDR3 nucleotide sequence: TGTGCCAGCAGCCAAGATCTAGGGGTGGAGACCCAGTACTTC.

This clonotype was seen many times. The chain couples TRBV12-3 or TRBV12-4 to TRBJ1-5; maybe TRBD1 (5 bases). Trimming cost V 3 bases and J 1 base, with 10 bases left between them. There are 15 residues in the CDR3. The CDR3 protein is CASSFTGRSNQPQHF. CDR3 DNA: TGTGCCAGCAGTTTTACAGGAAGGAGCAATCAGCCCCAGCATTTT.

The sample holds a few counts of this clonotype. This chain joins TRBV24-1 and TRBJ1-1; perhaps TRBD1 as D (5 bases). Germline CDR1 reads KGHDR; CDR2 reads SFDVKD. The V end lost 6 bases, the J end lost 5 bases, and 12 bases lay between the germline ends. This CDR3 contains 13 residues. The CDR3 loop reads CATSPTGGTEAFF. The CDR3 bases are TGTGCCACCAGTCCGACCGGGGGAACTGAAGCTTTCTTT.

There are a few counts of this clonotype. The genes are TRBV7-8 and TRBJ1-3; D may be TRBD1 (6 bases). The V and J ends lost 0 bases and 4 bases respectively, with 7 bases between them. Germline CDR1 and CDR2: SGHVS and FQNEAQ. This CDR3 comprises 14 residues. CDR3: CASSLAGHGNTIYF. DNA for the CDR3: TGTGCCAGCAGCTTAGCGGGACACGGAAACACCATATATTTT.

This clonotype was counted many times. The genes are TRBV28 and TRBJ2-7, with 8 bases fitting TRBD2. In germline, CDR1 is MDHEN, CDR2 SYDVKM. The CDR3 has 14 amino acids. Germline trimming cut 6 bases from V and 5 bases from J; bases unmatched to any gene: 9. CDR3 in amino acids: CASRSGLGVHEQYF. DNA for the CDR3: TGTGCCAGCAGATCGGGACTAGGGGTCCACGAGCAGTACTTC.

The V call is TRBV6-5, the J call TRBJ2-7; D may be TRBD1 or TRBD2 (5 bases each). Germline V lookup: CDR1 MNHEY, CDR2 SVGAGI. Trimming removed 5 bases at V and 3 bases at J, with 14 bases between. The CDR3 runs to 14 residues. CDR3 DNA: TGTGCCAGCAGTGTACGGGACGTTGGCTACGAGCAGTACTTC. Translation: CASSVRDVGYEQYF.

This clonotype was recorded many times. The chain carries TRBV6-2 or TRBV6-3 and TRBJ2-7; TRBD2 is a possible D gene (6 bases). CDR1 is MNHEY and CDR2 is SVGEGT in the germline V gene. The length of the CDR3 is 14 residues. V was cut by 5 bases and J by 1 base, with 12 bases left in between. The CDR3 protein is CASSRLVSSYEQYF. CDR3 DNA: TGTGCCAGCAGTCGACTAGTCAGTTCCTACGAGCAGTACTTC.

This clonotype turned up a few times. The rearrangement links TRBV12-3 or TRBV12-4 to TRBJ1-2; no clear D gene. This CDR3 has 9 amino acids. V lost 11 bases and J 3 bases, leaving 4 bases between the germline ends. CDR3 loop: CAPDYGYTF. In nucleotides, the CDR3 is TGTGCCCCCGACTATGGCTACACCTTC.

This clonotype occurred a few times. This rearrangement joins TRBV6-6 to TRBJ1-3; D unresolved. Germline V gene data show CDR1 as MNHNY and CDR2 as SVGAGI (reference sequence). V lost 10 bases and J 0 bases, leaving 10 bases between the germline ends. The CDR3 covers 13 residues. The CDR3 here is CATLVPSGNTIYF. The CDR3 nucleotides are TGTGCCACCCTAGTTCCCTCTGGAAACACCATATATTTT.

This clonotype was seen more than once but under ten times. The gene calls are TRBV7-6 and TRBJ2-1, with TRBD2 matching over 8 bases. This CDR3 contains 15 residues. The J segment lost 4 bases and the V segment lost 5 bases, leaving 7 bases of the junction unmatched. Germline V lookup: CDR1 SGHVS, CDR2 FNYEAQ. In DNA form, the CDR3 reads TGTGCCAGCAGCCCCAGCGGGAGCCCTTACAATGAGCAGTTCTTC. It yields the protein CASSPSGSPYNEQFF.

This clonotype was counted between two and nine times. The CDR3 region is CSARVGGKNTEAFF. The DNA of the CDR3 is TGCAGTGCTAGAGTGGGGGGAAAGAACACTGAAGCTTTCTTT. V usage is TRBV20-1 and J usage is TRBJ1-1; D is possibly TRBD1 (5 bases). Trimming left V 1 base short and J 1 base short, with 10 bases between. Germline loops: CDR1 DFQATT, CDR2 SNEGSKA (reference sequence). CDR3 length: 14 amino acids.

This clonotype was seen more than once but under ten times. The chain combines TRBV29-1 with TRBJ1-4; no clear D gene. CDR3 size: 13 residues. Looked up from germline, CDR1 is SQVTM and CDR2 is ANQGSEA. Trimming pared 7 bases from V and 6 bases from J, leaving 15 bases between. As DNA, the CDR3 is TGCAGCGCGTACACCCAGAGCTATGAAAAACTGTTTTTT. This sequence encodes CSAYTQSYEKLFF.

In its sample, this clonotype was seen a few times. J is TRBJ2-1 and V is TRBV7-2, with TRBD2 identical over 10 bases. V lost 1 base, J lost 9 bases, and 9 bases stayed unmatched. Germline loops: CDR1 SGHTA, CDR2 FQGNSA. CDR3 length equals 16 residues. The CDR3 spells CASSLGGAGGLGEQFF. The DNA of the CDR3 is TGTGCCAGCAGCTTAGGCGGAGCGGGGGGGCTTGGTGAGCAGTTCTTC.

This clonotype was counted many times. The V gene is TRBV28, the J gene TRBJ1-4; 11 positions match TRBD1. The ends lost 7 bases at V and 7 bases at J; junction bases unmatched: 11. Germline V CDR1 and CDR2: MDHEN, SYDVKM. The CDR3 contains 16 residues. CDR3 DNA sequence: TGTGCCAGCACAACACCCGGGACAGGGGGACGTGAAAAACTGTTTTTT. Translated, it gives CASTTPGTGGREKLFF.

In its sample, this clonotype was seen a few times. The chain is built from TRBV28 and TRBJ2-3, with D maybe TRBD1 (7 bases). This CDR3 has 15 amino acids. Deletions cut 8 bases from V and 1 base from J, with 16 bases between. In germline, CDR1 is MDHEN, CDR2 SYDVKM. In DNA, the CDR3 is TGTGCCAGCCAAACCCAGGGGGAGGGCACAGATACGCAGTATTTT. Translation gives CASQTQGEGTDTQYF.

Ten or more counts support this clonotype. The V gene is TRBV25-1, the J gene TRBJ2-7; TRBD1 aligns across 9 bases. There are 15 residues in the CDR3. V lost 4 bases and J lost 4; bases outside the gene matches: 8. CDR1 MGHDK and CDR2 SYGVNS come from the germline V gene. CDR3 DNA sequence: TGTGCCAGCAGTGGATCAAACAGGGGGCGGTACGAGCAGTACTTC. Translation: CASSGSNRGRYEQYF.

At least ten counts were recorded for this clonotype. The chain uses TRBV12-3 or TRBV12-4 and TRBJ2-2; D is unresolved. This CDR3 contains 15 residues. V was shortened by 2 bases and J by 4 bases, with 11 bases between the two germline ends. The CDR3 region has the DNA TGTGCCAGCAGTTTACAAAGACTGGGCACCGGGGAGCTGTTTTTT. Translation gives CASSLQRLGTGELFF.